The rows below give T cell receptor beta chains drawn from one sample of a study of glioma-infiltrating T cells. Via MiXCR, TCRdb re-called the multiplex PCR reads, giving one row per CDR3 protein. The sample contains approximately 110,000 distinct CDR3 sequences, roughly 25% of which appear only once. Sequenced sample: glioma tissue, nonneoplastic brain tissue, or PBMCs (not recorded which). Receptors were obtained from a human donor with low-grade glioma or glioblastoma, undergoing nonglioma brain surgery, or in good health (not recorded which). CDR3s include the opening cysteine and the closing phenylalanine or tryptophan. A D gene is named only where the DNA matches it firmly. The listing skips clone size in some rows; elsewhere it reads once, few, many or a size class.

D,length,J,V,size,CDR3,DNA
.,14,TRBJ2-7,TRBV7-9,.,CASSLVNSRDEQYF,TGTGCCAGCAGCTTGGTTAATAGTCGGGACGAGCAGTACTTC
TRBD2,15,TRBJ2-7,TRBV20-1,many,CSAGTSGSPSYEQYF,TGCAGTGCTGGGACTAGCGGGAGTCCTAGCTACGAGCAGTACTTC
TRBD1,19,TRBJ1-1,TRBV5-8,once,CASSLTVDGAGGMNTEAFF,TGTGCCAGCAGCTTAACGGTGGACGGGGCAGGGGGGATGAACACTGAAGCTTTCTTT
.,15,TRBJ2-3,TRBV3-1,many,CASSQFLASTDTQYF,TGTGCCAGCAGCCAATTCCTAGCGAGCACAGATACGCAGTATTTT
.,19,TRBJ2-7,TRBV6-1,many,CASAELQQYVAWGLREQYF,TGTGCCAGCGCAGAACTCCAGCAGTATGTAGCTTGGGGGCTTCGCGAGCAGTACTTC
.,13,TRBJ2-7,TRBV18,many,CASSPQGGYEQYF,TGTGCCAGCAGCCCGCAGGGGGGGTACGAGCAGTACTTC
.,16,TRBJ1-6,TRBV6-1,.,CARSLDALPYNSPLHF,TGTGCCAGAAGCCTGGATGCGCTTCCATATAACTCACCCCTCCACTTT
.,13,TRBJ2-5,TRBV6-6,many,CASSYWVMETQYF,TGTGCCAGCAGTTACTGGGTGATGGAGACCCAGTACTTC
TRBD1,16,TRBJ1-3,TRBV7-2,many,CASSSTGPYSGNTIYF,TGTGCCAGCAGCTCGACAGGGCCATACTCTGGAAACACCATATATTTT
TRBD2,17,TRBJ2-3,TRBV6-9,.,CASSSPGLAGSTDTQYF,TGTGCCAGCAGTTCCCCGGGACTAGCGGGCTCCACAGATACGCAGTATTTT
.,16,TRBJ1-3,TRBV6-1,many,CASSYTGDSSGNTIYF,TGTGCCAGCAGTTATACCGGAGATAGCTCTGGAAACACCATATATTTT
.,12,TRBJ1-2,TRBV30,.,CAWEEKNYGYTF,TGTGCCTGGGAAGAAAAGAACTATGGCTACACCTTC
TRBD2,15,TRBJ2-7,TRBV6-1,many,CSSSARRGRAYEQYF,TGTTCCAGCAGTGCTCGGCGCGGGAGGGCCTACGAGCAGTACTTC
TRBD1,14,TRBJ1-2,TRBV30,few,CAWDRGLANYGYTF,TGTGCCTGGGACAGGGGGCTGGCCAACTATGGCTACACCTTC
TRBD1,12,TRBJ2-5,TRBV7-2,many,CATGDRGQTQYF,TGTGCCACCGGGGACAGGGGGCAGACCCAGTACTTC
.,16,TRBJ2-7,TRBV20-1,many,CSAQLTMAARSYEQYF,TGCAGTGCCCAGCTGACTATGGCAGCTAGGTCCTACGAGCAGTACTTC
.,13,TRBJ2-1,TRBV7-9,.,CASSPPGYNEQFF,TGTGCCAGCAGCCCCCCCGGCTACAATGAGCAGTTCTTC
.,12,TRBJ1-2,TRBV28,many,CASSQTGSGYTF,TGTGCCAGCAGCCAAACAGGGAGCGGCTACACCTTC
.,16,TRBJ2-3,TRBV7-2,many,CASSLVLRDGTDTQYF,TGTGCCAGCAGCTTAGTTCTGCGGGATGGGACAGATACGCAGTATTTT
TRBD1,15,TRBJ2-2,TRBV7-6,many,CASSGGTGGTGELFF,TGTGCCAGCAGCGGAGGGACAGGGGGAACCGGGGAGCTGTTTTTT
TRBD2,16,TRBJ2-1,TRBV7-2,few,CASSLDAGATGDEQFF,TGTGCCAGCAGCTTAGATGCGGGAGCGACTGGCGATGAGCAGTTCTTC
TRBD1,14,TRBJ2-7,TRBV18,many,CASSQGTGGDEQYF,TGTGCCAGCTCACAAGGGACAGGGGGTGACGAGCAGTACTTC
.,13,TRBJ2-1,TRBV4-2,.,CASSQSPGAEQFF,TGTGCCAGCAGCCAGAGTCCAGGGGCTGAGCAGTTCTTC